The clone carrying this T cell receptor (beta chain) has just a few counts. What it binds is not known. The data belong to a study of blood T cells in healthy people across ages. Study-level information: Capturing about one barcoded beta molecule per two T cells was achieved by template switching.

Trimming cost V 5 bases and J 8 bases, with 15 bases left between them. Germline V CDR1 and CDR2: MNHEY, SMNVEV (reference sequence). The CDR3 has 13 residues. For the second PCR, which ran for 7 to 11 cycles, a sample-barcoded 5' primer and a J-beta primer mix were used. Each cDNA molecule was tagged by a template-switch adaptor with 12 random nucleotides. Using its own MiXCR run on the 5' RACE reads, TCRdb lists one record per CDR3 protein. The sample lists approximately 1,100,000 distinct CDR3 sequences, 35% to 50% occurring once. Findings and limits, study-wide: Per million T cells, the diversity of TCR beta decreased roughly linearly as age advanced.

The chain couples TRBV27 to TRBJ1-2; D is perhaps TRBD1 (5 bases). The sequenced sample consisted of blood. The TCR sequence derives from a woman aged 60 to 75 in good health. Written as DNA, the CDR3 is TGTGCCAGCAGTCCCCGGGGGACGAGGGGCTACACCTTC. Residues: CASSPRGTRGYTF.